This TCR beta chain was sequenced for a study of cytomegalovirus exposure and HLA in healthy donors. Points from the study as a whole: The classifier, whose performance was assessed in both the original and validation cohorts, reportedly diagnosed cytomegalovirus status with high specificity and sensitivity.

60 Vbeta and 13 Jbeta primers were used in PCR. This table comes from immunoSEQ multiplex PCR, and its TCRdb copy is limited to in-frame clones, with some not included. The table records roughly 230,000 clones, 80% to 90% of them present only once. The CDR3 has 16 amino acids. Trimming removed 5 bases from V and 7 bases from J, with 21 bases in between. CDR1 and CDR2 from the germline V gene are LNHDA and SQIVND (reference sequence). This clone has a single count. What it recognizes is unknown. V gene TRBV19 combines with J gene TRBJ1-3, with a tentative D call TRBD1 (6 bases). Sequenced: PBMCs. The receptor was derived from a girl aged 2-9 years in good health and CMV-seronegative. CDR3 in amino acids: CASSYAGLTGSNTIYF. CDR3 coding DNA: TGTGCCAGTAGTTATGCCGGATTGACAGGTAGCAACACCATATATTTT.